Listed below are T cell receptor beta chains from one sample, sequenced in a study of T cells in Graves' hyperthyroidism and ophthalmopathy. TCRdb itself ran the multiplex PCR reads through MiXCR, one entry per CDR3 protein. The sample includes fewer than 450,000 distinct CDR3 sequences, over 11% seen only once; the top ten take 25% to 30%. Specimen: blood. All receptors derive from a man over 45 with Graves' ophthalmopathy. CDR3s include the opening cysteine and the closing phenylalanine or tryptophan. The D gene is left open where the match is weak. Not every row has a clone size; where given, it reads once, few, many or a size class.

V gene	clone size	CDR3 length	D gene	J gene	CDR3 protein	CDR3 DNA
TRBV28	.	14	.	TRBJ1-2	CAIPKRALRIGYTF	TGTGCCATCCCTAAGAGGGCTCTCAGAATTGGCTACACCTTC
TRBV28	.	16	TRBD2	TRBJ2-2	CASGLWGGTNTGELFF	TGTGCCAGCGGCTTATGGGGGGGAACGAACACCGGGGAGCTGTTTTTT
TRBV7-6	many	13	.	TRBJ2-7	CASSGGKEYEQYF	TGTGCCAGCTCAGGCGGAAAAGAGTACGAGCAGTACTTC
TRBV30	many	14	TRBD2	TRBJ2-2	CAWTGGRFTGELFF	TGTGCCTGGACAGGCGGGAGATTCACCGGGGAGCTGTTTTTT
TRBV3-1	many	14	TRBD1	TRBJ1-1	CASSPLTGRLRAFF	TGTGCCAGCAGCCCGTTGACAGGGAGGCTGAGAGCTTTCTTT
TRBV6-1	many	16	.	TRBJ2-1	CASSTRLPVRGNEQFF	TGTGCCAGCAGTACCCGACTCCCCGTTAGGGGCAATGAGCAGTTCTTC
TRBV9	few	14	.	TRBJ2-3	CASSLSGHTDTQYF	TGTGCCAGCAGCCTAAGTGGCCACACAGATACGCAGTATTTT
TRBV7-9	many	15	.	TRBJ2-5	CASSSSQGLLETQYF	TGTGCCAGCAGCTCGTCCCAGGGTCTGTTGGAGACCCAGTACTTC
TRBV20-1	.	14	.	TRBJ2-2	CSARDPRSRGELFF	TGCAGTGCTAGAGACCCCCGGAGCCGCGGGGAGCTGTTTTTT
TRBV19	.	14	.	TRBJ2-1	CASSIGSRGNEQFF	TGTGCCAGTAGTATTGGGTCCAGGGGTAATGAGCAGTTCTTC
TRBV29-1	many	12	TRBD1	TRBJ2-7	CSSWTGGHEQYF	TGCAGCTCTTGGACAGGGGGTCACGAGCAGTACTTC
TRBV10-3	.	12	.	TRBJ1-1	CAIQSQNTEAFF	TGTGCCATCCAGAGCCAGAACACTGAAGCTTTCTTT
TRBV11-2	many	15	.	TRBJ2-3	CASSLESTSTDTQYF	TGTGCCAGCAGCTTAGAGTCCACTAGCACAGATACGCAGTATTTT
TRBV7-9	few	12	.	TRBJ1-6	CASSPRIGPLHF	TGTGCCAGCAGCCCCCGGATAGGGCCCCTCCACTTT
TRBV30	few	12	.	TRBJ1-2	CAWRQGNYGYTF	TGTGCCTGGAGACAGGGAAACTATGGCTACACCTTC
TRBV5-4	many	15	TRBD2	TRBJ2-1	CASSLAGLGYNEQFF	TGTGCCAGCAGCTTAGCGGGACTCGGATACAATGAGCAGTTCTTC
TRBV5-1	.	11	.	TRBJ1-1	CASRRNTEASF	TGCGCCAGCAGACGAAACACTGAAGCTTCCTTT
TRBV7-9	many	12	.	TRBJ2-5	CASSLPRETQYF	TGTGCCAGCAGCTTACCGCGGGAGACCCAGTACTTC
TRBV28	.	14	.	TRBJ1-3	CASSSSGVGNTIYF	TGTGCCAGCAGTTCAAGCGGGGTTGGAAACACCATATATTTT
TRBV20-1	few	16	TRBD2	TRBJ2-1	CSAGRGGGSSYNEQFF	TGCAGTGCTGGTCGCGGCGGGGGGAGCTCCTACAATGAGCAGTTCTTC
TRBV18	many	15	.	TRBJ1-1	CASSSAGAQNTEAFF	TGTGCCAGCTCATCTGCCGGGGCTCAGAACACTGAAGCTTTCTTT
TRBV6-1	few	15	.	TRBJ2-3	CASSYRGSSTDTQYF	TGTGCCAGCAGTTATCGTGGTTCTAGCACAGATACGCAGTATTTT
TRBV6-1	many	15	.	TRBJ1-6	CASSTSTGGSSPLHF	TGTGCCAGCAGTACGTCAACTGGCGGGAGTTCACCCCTCCACTTT
TRBV29-1	few	15	TRBD1	TRBJ1-2	CSVDFSDRESYGYTF	TGCAGCGTTGATTTTTCGGACAGGGAGTCCTATGGCTACACCTTC
TRBV6-1	many	15	TRBD1	TRBJ1-1	CASSEEGQGRVEAFF	TGTGCCAGCAGTGAAGAGGGACAGGGGAGGGTTGAAGCTTTCTTT
TRBV6-6	many	15	.	TRBJ1-2	CASSYSGARNYGYTF	TGTGCCAGCAGTTACTCAGGTGCGAGAAACTATGGCTACACCTTC
TRBV20-1	few	14	.	TRBJ2-7	CSARAQEGLYEQYF	TGCAGTGCTAGGGCCCAGGAGGGTTTGTACGAGCAGTACTTC
TRBV11-1	.	11	.	TRBJ2-1	CASQSFDEQFF	TGTGCCAGCCAGAGTTTCGATGAGCAGTTCTTC
TRBV6-2/TRBV6-3	.	17	TRBD1	TRBJ1-1	CASSYLGRGLSNTEAFF	TGTGCCAGCAGTTACTTAGGCAGGGGGTTGTCGAACACTGAAGCTTTCTTT
TRBV19	few	12	.	TRBJ2-5	CASNTGEGTQYF	TGTGCCAGTAATACGGGAGAGGGGACCCAGTACTTC
TRBV27	.	17	TRBD2	TRBJ2-5	CASSLFGGGSPRETQYF	TGTGCCAGCAGTTTATTTGGGGGAGGGAGCCCCAGGGAGACCCAGTACTTC
TRBV3-1	.	14	.	TRBJ1-6	CASSQDWGASPLHF	TGTGCCAGCAGCCAAGATTGGGGGGCTTCACCCCTCCACTTT
TRBV5-1	.	14	.	TRBJ2-7	CASSLQGGSREQYF	TGCGCCAGCAGCTTACAGGGGGGGAGCAGGGAGCAGTACTTC
TRBV18	many	13	.	TRBJ2-3	CASSTGPADTQYF	TGTGCCAGCTCAACGGGACCGGCAGATACGCAGTATTTT
TRBV10-2	.	16	TRBD2	TRBJ2-2	CASTSPGGANTGELFF	TGCGCCAGCACCTCCCCGGGGGGGGCGAACACCGGGGAGCTGTTTTTT
TRBV12-3/TRBV12-4	few	11	.	TRBJ2-5	CASSNGRTQYF	TGTGCCAGCAGTAATGGTAGGACCCAGTACTTC
TRBV7-8	few	15	.	TRBJ2-2	CASSAILHNTGELFF	TGTGCCAGCAGTGCAATCCTGCACAACACCGGGGAGCTGTTTTTT
TRBV30	many	15	.	TRBJ2-4	CAWSFGGMSKNIQYF	TGTGCCTGGAGTTTTGGGGGCATGTCCAAAAACATTCAGTACTTC
TRBV20-1	many	14	TRBD1	TRBJ2-3	CSATGTGGSDTQYF	TGCAGTGCTACCGGGACAGGGGGATCGGATACGCAGTATTTT
TRBV27	.	16	.	TRBJ2-2	CASSPSLSENTGELFF	TGTGCCAGCAGTCCATCCCTCTCAGAAAACACCGGGGAGCTGTTTTTT
TRBV5-1	many	16	TRBD2	TRBJ2-2	CASSRTGTSASGELFF	TGCGCCAGCAGCAGGACCGGGACTAGCGCATCCGGGGAGCTGTTTTTT
TRBV4-1	many	16	TRBD1	TRBJ1-6	CASSQVPGGVFSPLHF	TGCGCCAGCAGCCAAGTACCAGGGGGCGTTTTTTCACCCCTCCACTTT
TRBV12-3/TRBV12-4	.	12	.	TRBJ2-2	CASSRNTGEVFF	TGTGCCAGCAGTCGTAACACCGGGGAGGTGTTTTTT
TRBV11-2	many	14	TRBD2	TRBJ2-5	CASSWGLAEETQYF	TGTGCCAGCAGCTGGGGACTAGCGGAAGAGACCCAGTACTTC
TRBV28	few	12	.	TRBJ1-5	CASSRDIDTQHF	TGTGCCAGCAGTCGGGACATTGATACGCAGCATTTT
TRBV20-1	many	16	.	TRBJ2-5	CSARDPTGGVLETQYF	TGCAGTGCTAGAGATCCCACAGGCGGGGTGTTAGAGACCCAGTACTTC
TRBV6-1	many	15	TRBD2	TRBJ2-5	CASTTGAGARETQYF	TGTGCCAGCACAACCGGGGCGGGAGCGAGGGAGACCCAGTACTTC
TRBV20-1	.	15	.	TRBJ2-2	CSARRGRSNTGELFF	TGCAGTGCTAGAAGGGGGAGGTCGAACACCGGGGAGCTGTTTTTT
TRBV18	.	17	.	TRBJ2-2	CASSPPRGEANTGELFF	TGTGCCAGCTCACCACCCCGTGGGGAAGCGAACACCGGGGAGCTGTTTTTT
TRBV6-1	few	16	.	TRBJ2-2	CASTDLPQGGTGELFF	TGTGCCAGCACCGATTTACCGCAGGGAGGAACCGGGGAGCTGTTTTTT
TRBV10-3	few	14	.	TRBJ2-1	CAISDIPGAVEQFF	TGTGCCATCAGTGATATACCGGGGGCGGTTGAGCAGTTCTTC
TRBV5-1	many	17	TRBD2	TRBJ2-7	CASSSPGQRGAFYEQYF	TGCGCCAGCAGCTCACCTGGCCAGCGGGGGGCCTTCTACGAGCAGTACTTC
TRBV5-1	many	15	.	TRBJ2-2	CASSSSGATAGELFF	TGCGCCAGCAGCTCCTCAGGGGCTACCGCCGGGGAGCTGTTTTTT
TRBV19	.	20	TRBD2	TRBJ2-2	CASSPRPGLAGIANTGELFF	TGTGCCAGTAGCCCCCGACCGGGACTAGCGGGAATCGCGAACACCGGGGAGCTGTTTTTT
TRBV6-1	many	16	.	TRBJ2-3	CASRNLGQPNKDTQYF	TGTGCCAGCAGGAACTTGGGGCAGCCGAATAAAGATACGCAGTATTTT